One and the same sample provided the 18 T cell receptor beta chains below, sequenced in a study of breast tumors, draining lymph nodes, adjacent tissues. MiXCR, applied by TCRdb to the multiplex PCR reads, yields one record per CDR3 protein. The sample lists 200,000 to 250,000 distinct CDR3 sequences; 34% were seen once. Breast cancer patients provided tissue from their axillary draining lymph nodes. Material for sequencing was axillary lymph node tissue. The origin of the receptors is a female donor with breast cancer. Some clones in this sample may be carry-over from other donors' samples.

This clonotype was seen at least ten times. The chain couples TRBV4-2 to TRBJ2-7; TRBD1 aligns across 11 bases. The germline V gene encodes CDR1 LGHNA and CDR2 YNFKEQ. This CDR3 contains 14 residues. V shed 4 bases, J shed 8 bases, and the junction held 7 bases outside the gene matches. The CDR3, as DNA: TGTGCCAGCAGCCCGGATCGGACAGGGGGCCAGCAGTACTTC. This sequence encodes CASSPDRTGGQQYF.

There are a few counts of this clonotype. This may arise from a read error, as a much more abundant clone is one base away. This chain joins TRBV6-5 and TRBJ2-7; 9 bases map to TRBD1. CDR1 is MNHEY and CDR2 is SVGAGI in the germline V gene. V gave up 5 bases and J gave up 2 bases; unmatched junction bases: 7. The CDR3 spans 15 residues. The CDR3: CASSHGGTGTYEQYF. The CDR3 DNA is TGTGCCAGCAGTCACGGTGGGACAGGGACCTACGAGCAGTACTTC.

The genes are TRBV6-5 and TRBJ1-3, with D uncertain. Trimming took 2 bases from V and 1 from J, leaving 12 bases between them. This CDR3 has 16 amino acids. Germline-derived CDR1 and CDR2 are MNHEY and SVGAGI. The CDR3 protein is CASSYSGRSSGNTIYF. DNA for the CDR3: TGTGCCAGCAGTTACAGCGGGAGGTCTTCTGGAAACACCATATATTTT.

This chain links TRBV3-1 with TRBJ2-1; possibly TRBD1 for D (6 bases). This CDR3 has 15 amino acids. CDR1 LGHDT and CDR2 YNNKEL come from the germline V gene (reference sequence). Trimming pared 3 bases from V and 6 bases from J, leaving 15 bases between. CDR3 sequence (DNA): TGTGCCAGCAGCCACGGGACAAGACGTTTCAATGAGCAGTTCTTC. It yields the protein CASSHGTRRFNEQFF.

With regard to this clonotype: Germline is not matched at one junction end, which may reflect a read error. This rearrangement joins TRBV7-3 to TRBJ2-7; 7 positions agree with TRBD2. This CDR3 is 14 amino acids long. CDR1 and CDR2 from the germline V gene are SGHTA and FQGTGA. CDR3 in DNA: TGTGCCGGCAGCTCAGCGGGGAGCCCCTACGAGCAGTACTTC. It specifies CAGSSAGSPYEQYF.

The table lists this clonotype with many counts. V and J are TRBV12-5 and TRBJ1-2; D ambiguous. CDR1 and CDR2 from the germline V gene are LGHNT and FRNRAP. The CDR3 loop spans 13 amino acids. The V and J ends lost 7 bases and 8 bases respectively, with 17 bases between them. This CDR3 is CASALGLLGGYTF. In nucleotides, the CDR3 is TGTGCTAGTGCCCTTGGACTCCTCGGGGGCTACACCTTC. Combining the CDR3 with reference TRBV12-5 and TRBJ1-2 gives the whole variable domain DARVTQTPRHKVTEMGQEVTMRCQPILGHNTVFWYRQTMMQGLELLAYFRNRAPLDDSGMPKDRFSAEMPDATLATLKIQPSEPRDSAVYFCASALGLLGGYTFGSGTRLTVV.

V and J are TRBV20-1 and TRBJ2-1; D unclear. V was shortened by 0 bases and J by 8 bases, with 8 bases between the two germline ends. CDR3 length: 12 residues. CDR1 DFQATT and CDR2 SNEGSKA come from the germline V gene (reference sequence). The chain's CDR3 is CSARDPRDEQFF. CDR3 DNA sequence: TGCAGTGCTAGAGATCCCCGGGATGAGCAGTTCTTC.

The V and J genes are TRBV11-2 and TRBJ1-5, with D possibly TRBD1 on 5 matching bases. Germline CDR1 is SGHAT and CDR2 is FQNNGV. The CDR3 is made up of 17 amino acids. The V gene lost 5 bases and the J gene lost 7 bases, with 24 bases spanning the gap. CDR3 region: CASSPQGLGGYEQPQHF. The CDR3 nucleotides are TGTGCCAGCAGCCCCCAGGGACTAGGAGGGTACGAGCAGCCCCAGCATTTT.

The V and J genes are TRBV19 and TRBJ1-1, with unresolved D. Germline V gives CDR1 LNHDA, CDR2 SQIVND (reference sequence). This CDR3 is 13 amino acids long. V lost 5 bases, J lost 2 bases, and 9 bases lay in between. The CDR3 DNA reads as TGTGCCAGTAGTCCTCGGTCTAACACTGAAGCTTTCTTT. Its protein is CASSPRSNTEAFF.

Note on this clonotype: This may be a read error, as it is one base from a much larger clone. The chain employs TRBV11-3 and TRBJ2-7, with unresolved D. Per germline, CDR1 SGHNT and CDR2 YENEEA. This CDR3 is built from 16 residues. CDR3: CACSLGGWQSSYEQYF. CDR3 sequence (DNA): TGTGCCTGCAGCTTAGGCGGCTGGCAGAGCTCCTACGAGCAGTACTTC.

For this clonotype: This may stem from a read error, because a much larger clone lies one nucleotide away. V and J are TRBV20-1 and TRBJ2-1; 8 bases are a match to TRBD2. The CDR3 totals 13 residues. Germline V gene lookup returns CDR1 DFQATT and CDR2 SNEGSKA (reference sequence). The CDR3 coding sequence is TGCAGTGCTCCCGGGAGGGGATACAATGAGCGGTTCTTC. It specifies CSAPGRGYNERFF.

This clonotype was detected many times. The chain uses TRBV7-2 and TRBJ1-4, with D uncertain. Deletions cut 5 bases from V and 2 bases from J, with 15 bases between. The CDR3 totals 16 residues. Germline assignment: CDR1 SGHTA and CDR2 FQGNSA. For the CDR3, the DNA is TGTGCCAGCAGCAATCGGGCCACTGGCACTAATGAAAAACTGTTTTTT. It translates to CASSNRATGTNEKLFF.

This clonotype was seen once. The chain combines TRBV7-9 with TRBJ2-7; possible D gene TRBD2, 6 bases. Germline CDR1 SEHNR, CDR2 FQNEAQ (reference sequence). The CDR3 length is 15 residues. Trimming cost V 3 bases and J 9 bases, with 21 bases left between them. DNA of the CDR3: TGTGCCAGCAGCTTTTTCGGAGGGACTCTCGGTGCGCAGTACTTC. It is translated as CASSFFGGTLGAQYF.

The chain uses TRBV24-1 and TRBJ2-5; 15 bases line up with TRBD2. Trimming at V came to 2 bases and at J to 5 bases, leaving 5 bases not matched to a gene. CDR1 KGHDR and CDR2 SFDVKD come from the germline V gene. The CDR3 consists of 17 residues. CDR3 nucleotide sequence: TGTGCCACCAGTGATTCCCGGACTAGCGGGGGGGTGGAGACCCAGTACTTC. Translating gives CATSDSRTSGGVETQYF.

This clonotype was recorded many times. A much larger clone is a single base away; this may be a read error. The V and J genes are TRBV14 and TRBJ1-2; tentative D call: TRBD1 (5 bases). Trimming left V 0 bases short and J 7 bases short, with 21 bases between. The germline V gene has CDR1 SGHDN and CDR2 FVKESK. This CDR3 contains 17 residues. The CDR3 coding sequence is TGTGCCAGCAGCCAAGATGAGGCAGGGAAGCGCCGCGCTGGCTACACCTTC. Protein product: CASSQDEAGKRRAGYTF.

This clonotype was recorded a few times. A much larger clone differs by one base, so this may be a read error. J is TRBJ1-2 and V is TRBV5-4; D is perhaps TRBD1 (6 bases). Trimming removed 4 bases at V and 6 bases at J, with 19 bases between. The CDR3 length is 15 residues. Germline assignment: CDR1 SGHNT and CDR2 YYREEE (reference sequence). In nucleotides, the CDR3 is TGTGCCAGCAGCCCCATATTGCCACAGGGAGATGGCTACACCTTC. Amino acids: CASSPILPQGDGYTF. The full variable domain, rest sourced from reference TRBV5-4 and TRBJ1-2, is ETGVTQSPTHLIKTRGQQVTLRCSSQSGHNTVSWYQQALGQGPQFIFQYYREEENGRGNFPPRFSGLQFPNYSSELNVNALELDDSALYLCASSPILPQGDGYTFGSGTRLTVV.

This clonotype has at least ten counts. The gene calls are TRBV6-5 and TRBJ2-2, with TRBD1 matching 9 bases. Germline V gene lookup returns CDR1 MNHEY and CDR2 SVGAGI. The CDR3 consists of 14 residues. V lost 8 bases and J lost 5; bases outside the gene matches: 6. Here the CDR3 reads CASRRTGETGELFF. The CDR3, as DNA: TGTGCCAGCCGACGGACAGGGGAAACCGGGGAGCTGTTTTTT.

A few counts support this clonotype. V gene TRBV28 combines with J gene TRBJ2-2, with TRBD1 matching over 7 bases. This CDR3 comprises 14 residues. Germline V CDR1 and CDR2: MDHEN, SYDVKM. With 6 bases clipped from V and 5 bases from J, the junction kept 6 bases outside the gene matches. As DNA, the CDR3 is TGTGCCAGCAGGGAGACAGGGCGAACCGGGGAGCTGTTTTTT. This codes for CASRETGRTGELFF.